These T cell receptor beta chains were read from a single sample in a study of blood T cell repertoires in COVID-19. TCRdb's copy holds only in-frame clones and misses some; the assay was immunoSEQ multiplex PCR. The sample carries about 150,000 clones, 65% to 90% recorded once. The sample taken for sequencing was peripheral blood. The source is a woman aged 55-69 years with COVID-19, enrolled during active disease. CDR3s leave out the opening cysteine and the closing phenylalanine or tryptophan.

V: TRBV10-3
J: TRBJ1-5
CDR3: AIRTGQVPDQPQH

V: TRBV7-9
J: TRBJ1-4
CDR3: ASSDRDRGRVGEKLF

V: TRBV30
J: TRBJ1-3
CDR3: AWSLLGNTIY

V: TRBV6-5
J: TRBJ2-2
CDR3: ASRILAGDGELF

V: TRBV11-2
J: TRBJ2-1
CDR3: ASSPYGGNEQF

V: TRBV15
J: TRBJ2-1
CDR3: ATSRDRGQGDNEQF

V: TRBV3-1/TRBV3-2
J: TRBJ1-5
CDR3: ASSPWGTGNSNQPQH

V: TRBV3-1/TRBV3-2
J: TRBJ1-4
CDR3: ASSQGQGLGGNEKLF

V: TRBV3-1/TRBV3-2
J: TRBJ1-3
CDR3: ASSQGTVGNTIY

V: TRBV6-4
J: TRBJ2-2
CDR3: ANPEGAIGELF

V: TRBV30
J: TRBJ2-2
CDR3: AWSGVRTGELF

V: TRBV27
J: TRBJ2-2
CDR3: ASSTGDRFLTGELF

V: TRBV10-1
J: TRBJ1-5
CDR3: ASSTGFNQPQH

V: TRBV4-1
J: TRBJ2-1
CDR3: ASSHFGSGNYNEQF

V: TRBV4-1
J: TRBJ1-5
CDR3: ASSQRDRASNQPQH